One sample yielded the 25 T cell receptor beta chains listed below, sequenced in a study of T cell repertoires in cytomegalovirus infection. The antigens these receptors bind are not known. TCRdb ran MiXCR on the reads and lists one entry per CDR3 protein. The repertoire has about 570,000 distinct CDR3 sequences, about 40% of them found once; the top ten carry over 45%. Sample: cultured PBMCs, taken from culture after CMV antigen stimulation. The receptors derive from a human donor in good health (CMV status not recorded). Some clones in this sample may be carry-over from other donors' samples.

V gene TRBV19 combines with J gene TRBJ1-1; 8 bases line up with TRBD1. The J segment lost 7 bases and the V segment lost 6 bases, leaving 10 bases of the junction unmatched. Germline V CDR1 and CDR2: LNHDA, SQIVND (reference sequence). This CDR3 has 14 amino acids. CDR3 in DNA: TGTGCCAGTAGACAACAGGGGGGGGTCGGTGAAGCTTTCTTT. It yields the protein CASRQQGGVGEAFF.

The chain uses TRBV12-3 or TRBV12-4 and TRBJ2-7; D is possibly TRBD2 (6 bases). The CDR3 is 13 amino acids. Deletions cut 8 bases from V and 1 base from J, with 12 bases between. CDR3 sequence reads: CASLSGVSYEQYF. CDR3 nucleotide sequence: TGTGCCAGCCTTAGCGGCGTTTCCTACGAGCAGTACTTC.

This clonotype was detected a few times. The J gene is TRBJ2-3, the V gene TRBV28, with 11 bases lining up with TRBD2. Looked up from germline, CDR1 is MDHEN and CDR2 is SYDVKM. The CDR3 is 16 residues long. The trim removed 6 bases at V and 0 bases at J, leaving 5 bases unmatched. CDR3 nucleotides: TGTGCCAGCAGAACGGGACTAGCGGCTAGCACAGATACGCAGTATTTT. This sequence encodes CASRTGLAASTDTQYF.

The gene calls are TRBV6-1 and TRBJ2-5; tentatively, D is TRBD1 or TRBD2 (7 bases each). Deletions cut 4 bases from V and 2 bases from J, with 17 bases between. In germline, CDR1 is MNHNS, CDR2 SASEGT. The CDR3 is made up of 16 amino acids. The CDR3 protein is CASSAMPGGGQETQYF. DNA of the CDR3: TGTGCCAGCAGTGCAATGCCAGGGGGGGGTCAAGAGACCCAGTACTTC.

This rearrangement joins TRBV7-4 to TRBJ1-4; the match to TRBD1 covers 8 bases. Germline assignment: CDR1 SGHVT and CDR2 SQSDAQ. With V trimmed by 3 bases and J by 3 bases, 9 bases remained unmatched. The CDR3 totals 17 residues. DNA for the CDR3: TGTGCCAGCAGCTTGGGGACAGGCAGAAGGTCTAATGAAAAACTGTTTTTT. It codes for CASSLGTGRRSNEKLFF.

The CDR3 reads CASSQGGPGPLHF. The CDR3 nucleotides read TGTGCCAGCAGCCAGGGGGGGCCTGGACCCCTCCACTTT. V gene TRBV7-9 combines with J gene TRBJ1-6; TRBD1 matches at 7 bases. V shed 5 bases and J 12 bases; nucleotides not matched to a gene: 7. The CDR3 has 13 amino acids. Germline-derived CDR1 and CDR2 are SEHNR and FQNEAQ (reference sequence).

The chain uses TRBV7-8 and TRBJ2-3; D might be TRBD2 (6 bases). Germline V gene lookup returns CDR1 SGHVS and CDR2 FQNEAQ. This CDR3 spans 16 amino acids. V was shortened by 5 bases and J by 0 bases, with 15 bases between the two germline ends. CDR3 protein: CASSRSWTTSTDTQYF. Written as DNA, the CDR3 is TGTGCCAGCAGCCGGTCGTGGACTACCAGCACAGATACGCAGTATTTT.

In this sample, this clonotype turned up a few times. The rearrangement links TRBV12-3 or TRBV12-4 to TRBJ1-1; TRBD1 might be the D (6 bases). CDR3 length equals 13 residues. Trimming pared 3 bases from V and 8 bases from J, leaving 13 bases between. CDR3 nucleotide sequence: TGTGCCAGCAGTTTCGGGGGGCGGTTAGAAGCTTTCTTT. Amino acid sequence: CASSFGGRLEAFF.

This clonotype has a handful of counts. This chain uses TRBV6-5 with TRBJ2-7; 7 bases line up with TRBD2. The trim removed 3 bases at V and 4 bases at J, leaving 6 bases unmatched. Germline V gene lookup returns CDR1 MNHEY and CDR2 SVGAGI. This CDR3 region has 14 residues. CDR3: CASSYAGAAYEQYF. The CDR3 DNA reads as TGTGCCAGCAGTTATGCGGGAGCCGCGTACGAGCAGTACTTC.

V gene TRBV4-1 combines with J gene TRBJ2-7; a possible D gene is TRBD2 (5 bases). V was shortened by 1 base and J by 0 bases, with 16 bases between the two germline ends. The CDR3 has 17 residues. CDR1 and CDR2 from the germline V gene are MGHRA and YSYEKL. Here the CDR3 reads CASSQAAAATSSYEQYF. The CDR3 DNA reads TGCGCCAGCAGCCAAGCTGCAGCGGCCACGAGCTCCTACGAGCAGTACTTC.

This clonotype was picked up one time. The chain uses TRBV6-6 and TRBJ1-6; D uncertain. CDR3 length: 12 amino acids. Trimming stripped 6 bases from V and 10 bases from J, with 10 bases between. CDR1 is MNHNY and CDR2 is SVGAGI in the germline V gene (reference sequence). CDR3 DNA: TGTGCCAGCAGGATAGAGGACTCACCCCTCCACTTT. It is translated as CASRIEDSPLHF.

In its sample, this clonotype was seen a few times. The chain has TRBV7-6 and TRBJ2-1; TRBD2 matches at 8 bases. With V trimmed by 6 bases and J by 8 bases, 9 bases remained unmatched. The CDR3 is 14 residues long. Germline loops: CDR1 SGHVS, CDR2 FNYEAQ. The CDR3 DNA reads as TGTGCCAGCAGAAAGCGGGAGTGGTTCCATGAGCAGTTCTTC. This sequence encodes CASRKREWFHEQFF. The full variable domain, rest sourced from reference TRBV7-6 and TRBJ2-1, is GAGVSQSPRYKVTKRGQDVALRCDPISGHVSLYWYRQALGQGPEFLTYFNYEAQQDKSGLPNDRFSAERPEGSISTLTIQRTEQRDSAMYRCASRKREWFHEQFFGPGTRLTVL.

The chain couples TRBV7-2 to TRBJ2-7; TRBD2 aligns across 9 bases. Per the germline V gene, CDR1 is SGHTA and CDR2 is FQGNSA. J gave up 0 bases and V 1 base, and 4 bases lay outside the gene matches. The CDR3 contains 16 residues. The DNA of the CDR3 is TGTGCCAGCAGCTTAGTGGCTAGCGGGAACTCCTACGAGCAGTACTTC. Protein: CASSLVASGNSYEQYF.

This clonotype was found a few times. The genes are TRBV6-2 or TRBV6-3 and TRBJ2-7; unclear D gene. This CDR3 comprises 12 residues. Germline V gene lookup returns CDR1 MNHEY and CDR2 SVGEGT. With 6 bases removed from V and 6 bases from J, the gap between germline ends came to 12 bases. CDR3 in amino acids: CASSRRGSEQYF. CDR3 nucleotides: TGTGCCAGCAGCCGCCGCGGTTCCGAGCAGTACTTC.

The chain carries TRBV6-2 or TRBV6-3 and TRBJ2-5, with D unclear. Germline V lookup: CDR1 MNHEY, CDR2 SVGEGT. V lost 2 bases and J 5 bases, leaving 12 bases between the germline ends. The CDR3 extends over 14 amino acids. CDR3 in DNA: TGTGCCAGCAGTTACGTTCTACGTCTGGAGACCCAGTACTTC. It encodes CASSYVLRLETQYF.

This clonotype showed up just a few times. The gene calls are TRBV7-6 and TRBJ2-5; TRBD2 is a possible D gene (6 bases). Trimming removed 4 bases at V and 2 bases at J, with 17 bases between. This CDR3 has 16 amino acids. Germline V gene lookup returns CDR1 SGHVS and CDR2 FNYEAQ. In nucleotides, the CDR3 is TGTGCCAGCAGCTCACCGGGGAATCGGGGGCAAGAGACCCAGTACTTC. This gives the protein CASSSPGNRGQETQYF.

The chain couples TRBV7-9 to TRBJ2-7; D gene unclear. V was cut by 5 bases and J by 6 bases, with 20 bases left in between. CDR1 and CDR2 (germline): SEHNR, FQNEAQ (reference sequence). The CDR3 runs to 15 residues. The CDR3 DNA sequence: TGTGCCAGCAGCCGCGTAGGCCGGGTAACTACCGAGCAGTACTTC. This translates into CASSRVGRVTTEQYF.

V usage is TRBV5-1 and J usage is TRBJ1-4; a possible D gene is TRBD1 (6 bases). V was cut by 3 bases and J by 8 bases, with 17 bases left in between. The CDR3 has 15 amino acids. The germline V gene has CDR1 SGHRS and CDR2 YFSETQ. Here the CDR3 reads CASSSQGLYLEKLFF. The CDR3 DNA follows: TGCGCCAGCAGCTCACAGGGTCTGTATTTGGAAAAACTGTTTTTT.

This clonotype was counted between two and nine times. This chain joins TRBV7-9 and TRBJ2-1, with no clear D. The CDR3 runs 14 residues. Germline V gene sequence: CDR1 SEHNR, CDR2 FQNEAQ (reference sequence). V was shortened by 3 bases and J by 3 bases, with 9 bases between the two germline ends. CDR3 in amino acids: CASSLVRSYNEQFF. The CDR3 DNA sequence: TGTGCCAGCAGCTTGGTGCGGAGCTACAATGAGCAGTTCTTC.

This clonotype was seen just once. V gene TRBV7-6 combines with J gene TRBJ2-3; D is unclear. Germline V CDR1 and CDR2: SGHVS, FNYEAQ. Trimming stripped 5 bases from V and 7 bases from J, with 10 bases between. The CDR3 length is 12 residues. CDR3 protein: CASSPSANTQYF. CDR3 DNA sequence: TGTGCCAGCAGCCCGTCTGCAAATACGCAGTATTTT.

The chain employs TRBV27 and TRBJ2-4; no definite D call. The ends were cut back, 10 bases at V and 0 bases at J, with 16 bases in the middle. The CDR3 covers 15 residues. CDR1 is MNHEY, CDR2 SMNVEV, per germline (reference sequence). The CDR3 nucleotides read TGTGCCATCCCCCGGTGGCGTCTAGCCAAAAACATTCAGTACTTC. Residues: CAIPRWRLAKNIQYF.

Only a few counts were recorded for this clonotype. The CDR3 nucleotides read TGTGCCAGCAGCCAAGACAGGGGACGGAACATTCAGTACTTC. Its translation: CASSQDRGRNIQYF. J is TRBJ2-4 and V is TRBV4-2; possibly TRBD1 for D (6 bases). Germline CDR1 and CDR2: LGHNA and YNFKEQ. The CDR3 has 14 amino acids. Trimming shortened V by 0 bases and J by 7 bases, and 10 bases separated the two germline ends.

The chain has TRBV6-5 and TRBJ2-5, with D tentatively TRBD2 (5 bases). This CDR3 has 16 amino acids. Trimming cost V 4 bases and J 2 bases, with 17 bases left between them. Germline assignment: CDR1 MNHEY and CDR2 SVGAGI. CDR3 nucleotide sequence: TGTGCCAGCAGTTCTAAACGTACCCGGGATCAAGAGACCCAGTACTTC. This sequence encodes CASSSKRTRDQETQYF.

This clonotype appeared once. CDR3 nucleotides: TGTGCCACCCATGCCGTGCAGTTCTTC. This gives the protein CATHAVQFF. The chain employs TRBV10-3 and TRBJ2-1; no reliable D call. Deletions cut 10 bases from V and 12 bases from J, with 10 bases between. From germline, CDR1 is ENHRY and CDR2 SYGVKD. The CDR3 is 9 residues long.

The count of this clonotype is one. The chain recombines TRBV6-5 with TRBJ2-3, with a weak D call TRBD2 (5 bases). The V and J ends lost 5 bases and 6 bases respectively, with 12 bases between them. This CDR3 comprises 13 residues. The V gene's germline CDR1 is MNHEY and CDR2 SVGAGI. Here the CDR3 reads CASSQYSADTQYF. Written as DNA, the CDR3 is TGTGCCAGCAGTCAGTATAGCGCCGATACGCAGTATTTT.